The 20 T cell receptor beta chains below were found in one sample sequenced in a study of shared clonotypes between healthy human individuals. Sequencing was performed with immunoSEQ multiplex PCR; in TCRdb, only in-frame clones are kept and a portion is missing. The table records approximately 2,300,000 clones, less than 95% of them present only once. The specimen was naive CD4+ T cells from PBMCs. The subset denotes: CD45RA+ positively selected. These receptors came from a man younger than 35 in good health. Some clones in this sample may be carry-over from other donors' samples.

The chain carries TRBV21-1 and TRBJ2-1; the listed D gene, TRBD2, was not tested against the DNA. TRBV21-1 is given as a pseudogene. This CDR3 has 16 amino acids. CDR3 nucleotides: TGTGCCAGCTCTAGCGGGAGGCCAGATTCCTACAATGAGCAGTTCTTC. The encoded protein is CASSSGRPDSYNEQFF.

The V call is TRBV15, the J call TRBJ2-5; TRBD1 matches at 9 bases. This CDR3 is built from 15 residues. Trimming removed 5 bases from V and 1 base from J; junction bases left unmatched: 5. Germline lookup yields CDR1 LNHNV and CDR2 YYDKDF (reference sequence). CDR3 amino acids: CATSRRDRAQETQYF. The CDR3 DNA is TGTGCCACCAGCCGACGGGACAGGGCCCAAGAGACCCAGTACTTC. The full variable domain, with the rest looked up from reference TRBV15 and TRBJ2-5, is DAMVIQNPRYQVTQFGKPVTLSCSQTLNHNVMYWYQQKSSQAPKLLFHYYDKDFNNEADTPDNFQSRRPNTSFCFLDIRSPGLGDTAMYLCATSRRDRAQETQYFGPGTRLLVL.

This chain uses TRBV11-2 with TRBJ1-1; 7 nucleotides align to TRBD1. CDR1 is SGHAT and CDR2 is FQNNGV in the germline V gene. The CDR3 covers 13 residues. V was pared by 4 bases and J by 8 bases, with 7 bases of the junction left unmatched. The CDR3 DNA follows: TGTGCCAGCAGCTCCACAGCAGGGGGGGAAGCTTTCTTT. It encodes CASSSTAGGEAFF.

CDR3 nucleotides: TGTGCCAGCAGTTTTCATGTCCGGTATCCCTACGAGCAGTACTTC. Protein sequence: CASSFHVRYPYEQYF. The V call is TRBV28, the J call TRBJ2-7; D remains ambiguous. Trimming took 3 bases from V and 2 from J, leaving 14 bases between them. The CDR3 runs 15 residues. CDR1 MDHEN and CDR2 SYDVKM come from the germline V gene.

This sequence joins TRBV28 and TRBJ2-7; tentatively, D is TRBD1 (6 bases). Germline CDR1 and CDR2: MDHEN and SYDVKM. This CDR3 comprises 13 residues. Deletions cut 5 bases from V and 5 bases from J, with 13 bases between. The CDR3 region is CASSTRQVDEQYF. Here the CDR3 DNA reads TGTGCCAGCAGTACCCGACAGGTGGACGAGCAGTACTTC.

This chain links TRBV5-4 with TRBJ2-1; D not resolved. In germline, CDR1 is SGHNT, CDR2 YYREEE (reference sequence). The germline V and J ends were trimmed by 0 bases and 9 bases, with 7 bases remaining between them. This CDR3 contains 12 residues. The CDR3 reads CASSLDVSEQFF. In nucleotides, the CDR3 is TGTGCCAGCAGCTTGGATGTGAGTGAGCAGTTCTTC.

A remark on this clone: Other nucleotide sequences in the sample specify the same CDR3. V gene TRBV19 combines with J gene TRBJ1-5, with D hard to call. In germline, CDR1 is LNHDA, CDR2 SQIVND (reference sequence). V shed 3 bases and J shed 7 bases, with 16 bases lying between them. CDR3 length equals 15 residues. The CDR3 DNA is TGTGCCAGTAGTATCCCCTGGGGAGGGAACCAGCCCCAGCATTTT. This gives the protein CASSIPWGGNQPQHF.

The chain joins TRBV6-6 to TRBJ2-5; D is tentatively TRBD1 or TRBD2 (5 bases each). This CDR3 has 14 amino acids. Germline V gives CDR1 MNHNY, CDR2 SVGAGI (reference sequence). Trimming removed 5 bases from V and 7 bases from J, with 17 bases in between. In nucleotides, the CDR3 is TGTGCCAGCAGTGAGGGACGGGGCCTGGGGACCCAGTACTTC. Amino acids: CASSEGRGLGTQYF.

V is TRBV6-6 and J is TRBJ2-7; TRBD2 matches at 7 bases. The CDR3 covers 14 residues. Losses at the gene ends were 7 bases for V and 0 bases for J; bases not matched to a gene: 6. Germline lookup yields CDR1 MNHNY and CDR2 SVGAGI (reference sequence). In nucleotides, the CDR3 is TGTGCCAGCACCTTAGGGAGGGGCTCCTACGAGCAGTACTTC. Its translation: CASTLGRGSYEQYF.

The chain carries TRBV28 and TRBJ1-2, with unresolved D. V gave up 2 bases and J gave up 1 base, with 14 bases separating them. Germline lookup yields CDR1 MDHEN and CDR2 SYDVKM. The CDR3 totals 16 residues. The CDR3 region is CASSLQAVARNYGYTF. For the CDR3, the DNA is TGTGCCAGCAGTTTACAGGCCGTCGCTCGTAACTATGGCTACACCTTC.

V usage is TRBV4-2 and J usage is TRBJ2-5; 9 nucleotides agree with TRBD2. After removal of 3 bases from V and 4 bases from J, the junction contained 15 bases not matched to a gene. CDR3 size: 18 residues. Germline CDR1 and CDR2: LGHNA and YNFKEQ. The CDR3 sequence: CASSQRYGIGGRGETQYF. CDR3 in DNA: TGTGCCAGCAGCCAGAGGTATGGGATCGGCGGGAGGGGAGAGACCCAGTACTTC.

With regard to this clone: The same CDR3 also results from other DNA sequences found in this sample. The rearrangement joins TRBV7-3 to TRBJ1-5; D not certain. This CDR3 region has 13 residues. Deletions cut 0 bases from V and 7 bases from J, with 7 bases between. CDR1 is SGHTA and CDR2 is FQGTGA in the germline V gene. The CDR3 loop reads CASSLTADQPQHF. For the CDR3, the DNA is TGTGCCAGCAGCTTAACGGCAGACCAGCCCCAGCATTTT. Full variable domain (outside the CDR3, taken from reference TRBV7-3 and TRBJ1-5): GAGVSQTPSNKVTEKGKYVELRCDPISGHTALYWYRQSLGQGPEFLIYFQGTGAADDSGLPNDRFFAVRPEGSVSTLKIQRTERGDSAVYLCASSLTADQPQHFGDGTRLSIL.

This clone was seen only once. This rearrangement joins TRBV9 to TRBJ1-3, with D unresolved. This CDR3 is built from 16 residues. The germline V gene encodes CDR1 SGDLS and CDR2 YYNGEE. V was cut by 0 bases and J by 0 bases, with 10 bases left in between. In DNA, the CDR3 is TGTGCCAGCAGCGTAGGTAATCTTCACTCTGGAAACACCATATATTTT. Translation gives CASSVGNLHSGNTIYF.

The chain is built from TRBV19 and TRBJ2-4; either TRBD1 or TRBD2 may supply D (5 bases each). Trimming stripped 6 bases from V and 6 bases from J, with 15 bases between. The CDR3 sequence is 14 residues long. Looked up from germline, CDR1 is LNHDA and CDR2 is SQIVND (reference sequence). CDR3 loop: CASRILGETNIQYF. The DNA of the CDR3 is TGTGCCAGTAGGATCCTAGGGGAGACAAACATTCAGTACTTC.

The rearrangement uses TRBV15 and TRBJ1-5; perhaps TRBD1 as D (5 bases). CDR1 is LNHNV, CDR2 YYDKDF, per germline (reference sequence). Trimming cost V 4 bases and J 8 bases, with 12 bases left between them. There are 13 residues in the CDR3. DNA of the CDR3: TGTGCCACCAGCAATTCGGGACCCAAGCCCCAGCATTTT. Translation gives CATSNSGPKPQHF.

The chain has TRBV11-2 and TRBJ1-1; no reliable D call. Per germline, CDR1 SGHAT and CDR2 FQNNGV. Trimming shortened V by 2 bases and J by 1 base, and 8 bases separated the two germline ends. The CDR3 spans 14 residues. In nucleotides, the CDR3 is TGTGCCAGCAGCTTATCGATCCCGAACACTGAAGCTTTCTTT. It yields the protein CASSLSIPNTEAFF.

The CDR3 sequence: CASSLLTGNPDYEQYF. CDR3 DNA sequence: TGTGCCAGCAGCCTCCTGACGGGAAACCCGGACTACGAGCAGTACTTC. This chain uses TRBV13 with TRBJ2-7; D perhaps matches TRBD2 (5 bases). CDR3 length: 16 residues. Trimming took 5 bases from V and 3 from J, leaving 20 bases between them. The germline CDR1 and CDR2 sequences are PRHDT and FYEKMQ (reference sequence).

J is TRBJ1-2 and V is TRBV2; 8 bases are a match to TRBD1. Germline CDR1 reads SNHLY; CDR2 reads FYNNEI. J gave up 4 bases and V 7 bases, and 8 bases lay outside the gene matches. The CDR3 is 14 amino acids. The CDR3 sequence: CASTTQGASYGYTF. DNA for the CDR3: TGTGCCAGCACAACGCAGGGGGCGAGCTATGGCTACACCTTC.

V and J are TRBV5-1 and TRBJ2-5; TRBD1 matches 8 bases. Trimming cost V 4 bases and J 5 bases; bases outside gene matches: 16. CDR3 length equals 17 residues. Germline lookup yields CDR1 SGHRS and CDR2 YFSETQ. In DNA, the CDR3 is TGCGCCAGCAGCCTACCACAGGGGGTCGGACCAATGGAGACCCAGTACTTC. It codes for CASSLPQGVGPMETQYF.

V gene TRBV28 combines with J gene TRBJ1-4; a possible D gene is TRBD1 (6 bases). This CDR3 is 16 amino acids long. Trimming took 8 bases from V and 0 from J, leaving 16 bases between them. Germline CDR1 MDHEN, CDR2 SYDVKM. DNA of the CDR3: TGTGCCAGCTCGCCGGGGGGCGTTGCAACTAATGAAAAACTGTTTTTT. Protein product: CASSPGGVATNEKLFF.